The 7 T cell receptor beta chains in this list originate from one sample, sequenced in a study of identifying expanded T cells in peripheral blood. Data came from immunoSEQ multiplex PCR; TCRdb stores just in-frame clones and leaves some out. The data show about 130,000 clones, approximately 86% seen once. Sequences were obtained from blood. These receptors originate from a person between 18 and 75 years old in good health.

The chain carries TRBV29-1 and TRBJ2-1, with TRBD2 matching 10 bases. With V trimmed by 4 bases and J by 6 bases, 3 bases remained unmatched. The CDR3 length is 13 residues. CDR1 is SQVTM and CDR2 is ANQGSEA in the germline V gene. CDR3 DNA: TGCAGCGTTGCCAGCGGGAGGGCCAATGAGCAGTTCTTC. Translated, it gives CSVASGRANEQFF.

The chain links TRBV7-9 to TRBJ1-5; D gene unclear. This CDR3 contains 14 residues. Trimming took 4 bases from V and 5 from J, leaving 12 bases between them. Germline CDR1 reads SEHNR; CDR2 reads FQNEAQ (reference sequence). CDR3 nucleotides: TGTGCCAGCAGCTCCTTGGGCGGTGATCAGCCCCAGCATTTT. Its translation: CASSSLGGDQPQHF.

The J gene is TRBJ2-2, the V gene TRBV19; 7 bases line up with TRBD2. After removal of 5 bases from V and 0 bases from J, the junction contained 3 bases not matched to a gene. The CDR3 has 15 residues. The germline V gene encodes CDR1 LNHDA and CDR2 SQIVND (reference sequence). CDR3: CASSDRGANTGELFF. The CDR3 bases are TGTGCCAGTAGTGATCGGGGGGCGAACACCGGGGAGCTGTTTTTT.

The chain links TRBV5-1 to TRBJ2-1, with a possible D match to TRBD2 (6 bases). V was trimmed by 0 bases and J by 5 bases, leaving 9 bases between them. CDR3 length: 14 amino acids. Germline-derived CDR1 and CDR2 are SGHRS and YFSETQ. DNA for the CDR3: TGCGCCAGCAGCTTGGGGGGACTCAACAATGAGCAGTTCTTC. As protein: CASSLGGLNNEQFF.

CDR3 coding DNA: TGTGCCAGCAGTTATGGGGACAGGGGGCTCTACGAGCAGTACTTC. It codes for CASSYGDRGLYEQYF. The rearrangement joins TRBV6-5 to TRBJ2-7, with 12 bases identical to TRBD1. This CDR3 is built from 15 residues. Germline V CDR1 and CDR2: MNHEY, SVGAGI. J was trimmed by 3 bases and V by 3 bases; bases with no gene match: 3.

Turning to this clone: This specimen includes other DNA sequences encoding the same CDR3. The V gene is TRBV6-5, the J gene TRBJ2-5; D unresolved. Per germline, CDR1 MNHEY and CDR2 SVGAGI. CDR3 length equals 12 residues. V shed 0 bases and J shed 4 bases, with 3 bases lying between them. The CDR3, as DNA: TGTGCCAGCAGTTACTCTGGAGAGACCCAGTACTTC. Amino acid sequence: CASSYSGETQYF.

In DNA, the CDR3 is TGTGCCAGCGGCGTCCCCTCCTACGAGCAGTACTTC. It translates to CASGVPSYEQYF. The chain links TRBV19 to TRBJ2-7; D ambiguous. CDR3 size: 12 residues. The germline CDR1 and CDR2 sequences are LNHDA and SQIVND (reference sequence). V lost 9 bases and J 0 bases, leaving 9 bases between the germline ends.